The 18 T cell receptor beta chains presented below share a single source sample, sequenced in a study of T cell responses to AZD1222 COVID-19 vaccine. Assay: immunoSEQ multiplex PCR; the TCRdb copy retains only in-frame clones and omits some. The data contain more than 85,000 clones, 70% to 90% of them singletons. Material: peripheral blood, obtained on day 0 of AZD1222 vaccination. All receptors come from an adult in good health.

The chain recombines TRBV28 with TRBJ2-5, with 7 positions matching TRBD2. Germline trimming cut 3 bases from V and 5 bases from J; bases unmatched to any gene: 9. Per the germline V gene, CDR1 is MDHEN and CDR2 is SYDVKM. This CDR3 comprises 15 residues. DNA for the CDR3: TGTGCCAGCAGTTTCGCGGGGAGGGGCGGGGAGACCCAGTACTTC. Protein: CASSFAGRGGETQYF.

This clone was recorded only once. This chain uses TRBV5-1 with TRBJ2-3; TRBD2 matches 14 bases. After removal of 4 bases from V and 0 bases from J, the junction contained 1 base not matched to a gene. The CDR3 is made up of 16 amino acids. Germline CDR1 SGHRS, CDR2 YFSETQ. CDR3 residues: CASSGLAGGSTDTQYF. DNA for the CDR3: TGCGCCAGCAGCGGACTAGCGGGAGGTAGCACAGATACGCAGTATTTT.

This chain links TRBV5-4 with TRBJ2-7; the D gene is possibly TRBD2 (5 bases). Per the germline V gene, CDR1 is SGHNT and CDR2 is YYREEE (reference sequence). The CDR3 loop spans 14 amino acids. V was trimmed by 0 bases and J by 2 bases, leaving 9 bases between them. As DNA, the CDR3 is TGTGCCAGCAGCTTGGACAGTAGCGCCTACGAGCAGTACTTC. This translates into CASSLDSSAYEQYF.

The chain employs TRBV6-5 and TRBJ2-7, with TRBD1 identical over 9 bases. The CDR3 contains 15 residues. With 0 bases clipped from V and 4 bases from J, the junction kept 4 bases outside the gene matches. Germline lookup yields CDR1 MNHEY and CDR2 SVGAGI. The CDR3 coding sequence is TGTGCCAGCAGTTACTCCCTGACAGGGGGGTACGAGCAGTACTTC. Protein product: CASSYSLTGGYEQYF.

This chain connects TRBV29-1 to TRBJ2-5; D possibly corresponds to TRBD2 (6 bases). CDR3 length equals 13 residues. CDR1 and CDR2 from the germline V gene are SQVTM and ANQGSEA. The V gene lost 7 bases and the J gene lost 3 bases, with 15 bases spanning the gap. CDR3 protein: CSASGVAEETQYF. CDR3 DNA sequence: TGCAGCGCCTCCGGGGTAGCGGAAGAGACCCAGTACTTC.

The chain is built from TRBV7-2 and TRBJ2-1; D remains ambiguous. Looked up from germline, CDR1 is SGHTA and CDR2 is FQGNSA. Trimming took 1 base from V and 6 from J, leaving 10 bases between them. The CDR3 runs to 14 residues. The CDR3 reads CASSLGLASNEQFF. The CDR3 nucleotides read TGTGCCAGCAGCTTAGGTTTAGCCTCCAATGAGCAGTTCTTC.

This chain connects TRBV18 to TRBJ2-7; 10 nucleotides line up with TRBD2. With 3 bases clipped from V and 0 bases from J, the junction kept 2 bases outside the gene matches. CDR3 length: 15 amino acids. Germline CDR1 reads KGHSH; CDR2 reads LQKENI. This CDR3 is CASSPGTSDSYEQYF. CDR3 in DNA: TGTGCCAGCTCACCCGGGACTAGCGACTCCTACGAGCAGTACTTC.

This clone occurred once. This rearrangement joins TRBV9 to TRBJ2-1, with 7 positions matching TRBD2. The CDR3 covers 14 residues. The germline CDR1 and CDR2 sequences are SGDLS and YYNGEE. Trimming removed 4 bases from V and 7 bases from J; junction bases left unmatched: 8. CDR3: CASSPRNSGNEQFF. The CDR3 bases are TGTGCCAGCAGCCCCAGGAATAGCGGGAATGAGCAGTTCTTC.

The chain employs TRBV18 and TRBJ2-7, with D maybe TRBD1 (6 bases). V was shortened by 6 bases and J by 2 bases, with 11 bases between the two germline ends. The germline CDR1 and CDR2 sequences are KGHSH and LQKENI. This CDR3 is built from 13 residues. The CDR3 nucleotides read TGTGCCAGCTCCTCAGGACAGACCTACGAGCAGTACTTC. It encodes CASSSGQTYEQYF. Together with reference TRBV18 and TRBJ2-7, the CDR3 gives the full variable domain: NAGVMQNPRHLVRRRGQEARLRCSPMKGHSHVYWYRQLPEEGLKFMVYLQKENIIDESGMPKERFSAEFPKEGPSILRIQQVVRGDSAAYFCASSSGQTYEQYFGPGTRLTVT.

The chain couples TRBV7-8 to TRBJ1-2, with D maybe TRBD1 (6 bases). The CDR3 runs 13 residues. CDR1 SGHVS and CDR2 FQNEAQ come from the germline V gene. V was clipped by 5 bases and J by 6 bases, with 13 bases between them. The CDR3 DNA follows: TGTGCCAGCAGCCCCGGGACAAGGAATGGCTACACCTTC. Translating gives CASSPGTRNGYTF.

This clone was detected only a few times. The chain combines TRBV27 with TRBJ2-2; D may correspond to TRBD1 or TRBD2 (5 bases each). CDR3 size: 16 residues. In germline, CDR1 is MNHEY, CDR2 SMNVEV (reference sequence). With 7 bases removed from V and 4 bases from J, the gap between germline ends came to 19 bases. The CDR3 sequence is CASTLTGTVFTGELFF. The CDR3 nucleotides are TGTGCCAGCACTCTCACCGGGACCGTGTTCACCGGGGAGCTGTTTTTT.

The CDR3 protein is CATLGRREAEAFF. The CDR3 DNA follows: TGTGCCACCTTAGGGCGGAGGGAAGCTGAAGCTTTCTTT. The rearrangement joins TRBV19 to TRBJ1-1; D gene ambiguous. The CDR3 is made up of 13 amino acids. The germline gives CDR1 LNHDA, CDR2 SQIVND (reference sequence). Trimming took 10 bases from V and 6 from J, leaving 18 bases between them.

The table lists this clone with a count of one. This rearrangement joins TRBV28 to TRBJ1-1; unclear D gene. The CDR3 has 14 residues. CDR1 MDHEN and CDR2 SYDVKM come from the germline V gene. Trimming took off 3 bases at V and 3 bases at J, with 11 bases between the two ends. DNA of the CDR3: TGTGCCAGCAGTTTTCAGGATCGATACACTGAAGCTTTCTTT. This codes for CASSFQDRYTEAFF.

V gene TRBV7-9 combines with J gene TRBJ2-1; 7 nucleotides align to TRBD1. The CDR3 length is 14 residues. Germline V gives CDR1 SEHNR, CDR2 FQNEAQ (reference sequence). Losses at the gene ends were 4 bases for V and 7 bases for J; bases not matched to a gene: 7. The CDR3 DNA reads TGTGCCAGCAGCTCCACTTTACAGGGGAATGAGCAGTTCTTC. Amino acids: CASSSTLQGNEQFF.

This chain uses TRBV6-2 or TRBV6-3 with TRBJ2-2, with 9 bases that match TRBD2. The length of the CDR3 is 16 residues. V lost 7 bases, J lost 4 bases, and 10 bases stayed unmatched. CDR1 MNHEY and CDR2 SVGEGT come from the germline V gene. CDR3 region: CASTPPGGRATGELFF. Here the CDR3 DNA reads TGTGCCAGCACCCCCCCTGGCGGGAGGGCCACCGGGGAGCTGTTTTTT.

The chain carries TRBV28 and TRBJ2-1, with 9 bases lining up with TRBD1. The CDR3 spans 14 residues. CDR1 MDHEN and CDR2 SYDVKM come from the germline V gene. V was clipped by 6 bases and J by 5 bases; unmatched bases: 5. As DNA, the CDR3 is TGTGCCAGCAGCGGAGGGACAGGGAACAATGAGCAGTTCTTC. It is translated as CASSGGTGNNEQFF.

This clone was seen only a few times. The rearrangement joins TRBV9 to TRBJ2-6, with a tentative D call TRBD2 (6 bases). Between the trimmed V and J ends, which lost 3 bases and 0 bases, there was a span of 13 bases. The CDR3 has 17 amino acids. Germline V gives CDR1 SGDLS, CDR2 YYNGEE. Here the CDR3 reads CASSATGTPSGANVLTF. CDR3 bases: TGTGCCAGCAGCGCAACCGGGACTCCCTCTGGGGCCAACGTCCTGACTTTC.

This clone was detected once. This rearrangement joins TRBV6-5 to TRBJ2-1, with 10 nucleotides matching TRBD2. Germline CDR1 and CDR2: MNHEY and SVGAGI. V trimming: 6 bases; J trimming: 10 bases; junction bases outside the gene matches: 9. This CDR3 is built from 14 residues. CDR3 nucleotides: TGTGCCAGCAGCAAAAGCGGGAGGGCATGGGAGCAGTTCTTC. As protein: CASSKSGRAWEQFF.